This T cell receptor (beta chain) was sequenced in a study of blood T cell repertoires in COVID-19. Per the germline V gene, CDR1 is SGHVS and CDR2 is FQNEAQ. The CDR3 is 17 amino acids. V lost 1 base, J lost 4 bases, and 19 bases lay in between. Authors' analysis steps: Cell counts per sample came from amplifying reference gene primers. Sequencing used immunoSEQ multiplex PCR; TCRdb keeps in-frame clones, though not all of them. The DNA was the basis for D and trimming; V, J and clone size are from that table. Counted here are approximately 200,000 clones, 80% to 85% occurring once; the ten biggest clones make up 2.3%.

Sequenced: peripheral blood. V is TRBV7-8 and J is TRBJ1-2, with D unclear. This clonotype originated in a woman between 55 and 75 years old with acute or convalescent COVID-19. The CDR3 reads CASSLGDMGSAVYGYTF. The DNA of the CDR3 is TGTGCCAGCAGCTTAGGTGATATGGGGAGCGCAGTCTATGGCTACACCTTC.